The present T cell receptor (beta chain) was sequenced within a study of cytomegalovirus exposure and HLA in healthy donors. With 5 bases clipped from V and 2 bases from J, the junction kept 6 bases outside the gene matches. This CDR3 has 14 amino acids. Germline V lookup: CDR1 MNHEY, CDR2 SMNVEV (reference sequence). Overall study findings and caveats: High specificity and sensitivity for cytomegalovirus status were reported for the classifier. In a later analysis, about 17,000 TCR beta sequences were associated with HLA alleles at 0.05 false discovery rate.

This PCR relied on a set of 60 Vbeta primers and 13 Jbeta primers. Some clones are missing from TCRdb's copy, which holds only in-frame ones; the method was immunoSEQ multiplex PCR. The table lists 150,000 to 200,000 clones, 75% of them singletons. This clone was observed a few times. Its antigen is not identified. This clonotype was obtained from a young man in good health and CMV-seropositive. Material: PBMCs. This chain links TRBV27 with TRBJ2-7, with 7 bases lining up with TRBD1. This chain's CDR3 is CASSKTTGPYEQYF. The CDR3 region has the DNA TGTGCCAGCAGTAAAACGACAGGGCCCTACGAGCAGTACTTC.